The rows below give T cell receptor beta chains drawn from one sample of a study of blood T cell repertoires in COVID-19. Assay: immunoSEQ multiplex PCR; the TCRdb copy retains only in-frame clones and omits some. The profile shows roughly 24,000 clones, roughly 89% of them singletons. The source material was peripheral blood. These receptors were taken from a woman aged 55-70 years with active COVID-19. CDR3s include the opening cysteine and the closing phenylalanine or tryptophan. The D gene is left open where the match is weak. Not all rows give a size; the values are once, few, many and, for expanded clones, a class.

- | TRBJ1-2 | TRBV13 | - | TGTGCCAGCAGCTTAGGGACAGTAGGGGGCTATGGCTACACCTTC | CASSLGTVGGYGYTF
once | TRBJ1-5 | TRBV3-1/TRBV3-2 | - | TGTGCCAGCAGCCAACAGGGAGGGAATCAGCCCCAGCATTTT | CASSQQGGNQPQHF
- | TRBJ2-1 | TRBV9 | TRBD2 | TGTGCCAGCAGCCCAGTGGGTGCGGGAGCTTACAATGAGCAGTTCTTC | CASSPVGAGAYNEQFF
- | TRBJ1-2 | TRBV21-1 | - | TGTGCCAGCAGGGAAAGGCAAGGGAGGCACTATGGCTACACCTTC | CASRERQGRHYGYTF
- | TRBJ2-1 | TRBV5-6 | TRBD2 | TGTGCCAGCGGGATCAGCGGGAGGGATGAGCAGTTCTTC | CASGISGRDEQFF
- | TRBJ2-7 | TRBV28 | TRBD2 | TGTGCCAGCAGTCGGACTAGCGGGGACCGCTACGAGCAGTACTTC | CASSRTSGDRYEQYF
- | TRBJ1-2 | TRBV28 | TRBD1 | TGTGCCACAACAGGGGGGGATGACTATGGCTACACCTTC | CATTGGDDYGYTF
- | TRBJ2-7 | TRBV7-8 | TRBD2 | TGTGCCAGCAGCTTAGTCGGGACTAGCGGGAGTTACGAGCAGTACTTC | CASSLVGTSGSYEQYF
- | TRBJ2-3 | TRBV5-4 | TRBD1 | TGTGCCAGCCATTTAGCAGGGGGCGATTCAGATACGCAGTATTTT | CASHLAGGDSDTQYF
- | TRBJ2-3 | TRBV27 | TRBD2 | TGTGCCAGCAGTAACCCTAGCGGGAGGGCCGGAGATACGCAGTATTTT | CASSNPSGRAGDTQYF
- | TRBJ2-5 | TRBV30 | TRBD1 | TGTGCCTGGAGTGTAGGGACAGATAGGGGGACCCAGTACTTC | CAWSVGTDRGTQYF
once | TRBJ2-2 | TRBV28 | - | TGTGCCAGCAAGGAGGGCGCGAACACCGGGGAGCTGTTTTTT | CASKEGANTGELFF
- | TRBJ2-7 | TRBV6-6 | TRBD1 | TGTGCCAGCAGCCGGACAGGGGATAGCTCCTACGAGCAGTACTTC | CASSRTGDSSYEQYF
- | TRBJ1-2 | TRBV29-1 | - | TGCAGCGCCCCGACAGGCAACTATGGCTACACCTTC | CSAPTGNYGYTF
- | TRBJ1-1 | TRBV5-4 | - | TGTGCCAGCAGTCTCAGTCGACAGACAGCTTTCTTT | CASSLSRQTAFF
- | TRBJ1-5 | TRBV28 | - | TGTGCCAGCAGTTCCTGGCTAGGGGGGGGAAGCAATCAGCCCCAGCATTTT | CASSSWLGGGSNQPQHF
- | TRBJ1-6 | TRBV19 | TRBD1 | TGTGCCAGTAGTAACCGGGACAGAAATTCACCCCTCCACTTT | CASSNRDRNSPLHF
- | TRBJ1-2 | TRBV7-8 | - | TGTGCCAGCAGCCCCAGCGTCAACGCTGGGTATGGCTACACCTTC | CASSPSVNAGYGYTF
- | TRBJ2-5 | TRBV7-2 | TRBD1 | TGTGCCAGCAGCCCCAGGGGGTTGGGGGAGACCCAGTACTTC | CASSPRGLGETQYF
- | TRBJ2-1 | TRBV6-5 | - | TGTGCCAGCTCATTAAGTTGGGGGGACAATGAGCAGTTCTTC | CASSLSWGDNEQFF
- | TRBJ1-1 | TRBV4-2 | - | TGTGCCAGCAGTTTTCACAGGGTAGGGACTGAAGCTTTCTTT | CASSFHRVGTEAFF
- | TRBJ1-5 | TRBV3-1/TRBV3-2 | - | TGTGCCAGCAGACGGGCTGGGGGGAAGAGCAATCAGCCCCAGCATTTT | CASRRAGGKSNQPQHF
- | TRBJ2-3 | TRBV27 | TRBD2 | TGTGCCAGCACCCCGACTAGCGAAGCCCCCGCAGATACGCAGTATTTT | CASTPTSEAPADTQYF
- | TRBJ2-1 | TRBV2 | - | TGTGCCAGCATCAGGATATCGGGAAATGAGCAGTTCTTC | CASIRISGNEQFF
- | TRBJ1-4 | TRBV7-8 | - | TGTGCCAGCAGCTCCATGGAGATTAATGAAAAACTGTTTTTT | CASSSMEINEKLFF
- | TRBJ1-2 | TRBV5-1 | TRBD1 | TGCGCCAGCAGCTTGTGGGGACAGCTCTATGGCTACACCTTC | CASSLWGQLYGYTF
- | TRBJ2-1 | TRBV9 | TRBD2 | TGTGCCAGCAGTTCTAGCGGGAGATACAATGAGCAGTTCTTC | CASSSSGRYNEQFF
once | TRBJ1-5 | TRBV5-4 | - | TGTGCCAGCAGCCCCGGACTGGGTGCCAATCAGCCCCAGCATTTT | CASSPGLGANQPQHF
- | TRBJ2-7 | TRBV19 | - | TGTGCCAGCGCGAGGGGGTCTGGCAGGTTTGACTACGAGCAGTACTTC | CASARGSGRFDYEQYF
- | TRBJ1-5 | TRBV7-8 | - | TGTGCCAGCAGCCCCCGGGATCAGCCCCAGCATTTT | CASSPRDQPQHF
- | TRBJ2-2 | TRBV28 | - | TGTGCCAGCAGTTTATTCGGCAGGGCGAACACCGGGGAGCTGTTTTTT | CASSLFGRANTGELFF
once | TRBJ2-7 | TRBV6-5 | - | TGTGCCAGCAGTTCCGACATGGGAGGTAACGAGCAGTACTTC | CASSSDMGGNEQYF
- | TRBJ2-7 | TRBV25-1 | TRBD2 | TGTGCCAGCACCCTTAGCGGGGCCTCCTACGAGCAGTACTTC | CASTLSGASYEQYF
- | TRBJ2-1 | TRBV5-6 | TRBD2 | TGTGCCAGCAGCTTGCTGGGCGGGAGAGTCTACAATGAGCAGTTCTTC | CASSLLGGRVYNEQFF
- | TRBJ1-1 | TRBV28 | TRBD1 | TGTGCCAGCAGTTTGGGCCGACAGGGGAGCACTGAAGCTTTCTTT | CASSLGRQGSTEAFF
- | TRBJ2-1 | TRBV10-2 | TRBD1 | TGCGCCAGCAGTGAACCCCGGGACAGGGGATCGGGTGAGCAGTTCTTC | CASSEPRDRGSGEQFF
- | TRBJ2-5 | TRBV28 | TRBD2 | TGTGCCAGCAGTTATCGGGCAGGGAGGGATTCGGAGACCCAGTACTTC | CASSYRAGRDSETQYF
- | TRBJ2-5 | TRBV19 | - | TGTGCCAGTAGTAACATCGGGGAGACCCAGTACTTC | CASSNIGETQYF
- | TRBJ2-7 | TRBV10-3 | TRBD2 | TGTGCCATCAGTGGTGGGACTAGCCGCGGCGAGCAGTACTTC | CAISGGTSRGEQYF
- | TRBJ2-1 | TRBV3-1/TRBV3-2 | TRBD2 | TGTGCCAGCAGCCCCTTCTTGGCGGGAGGCTACAATGAGCAGTTCTTC | CASSPFLAGGYNEQFF
- | TRBJ1-2 | TRBV5-1 | - | TGCGCCAGCAGATTGGGAGGGCAAGACTATGGCTACACCTTC | CASRLGGQDYGYTF
- | TRBJ2-4 | TRBV6-2/TRBV6-3 | - | TGTGCCAGCAGTATCGGAGGGGCCAAAAACATTCAGTACTTC | CASSIGGAKNIQYF
- | TRBJ2-3 | TRBV7-8 | TRBD2 | TGTGCCAGCAGCTTAGTAGCGGGATGGTCCACAGATACGCAGTATTTT | CASSLVAGWSTDTQYF
- | TRBJ2-1 | TRBV13 | - | TGTGCCAGCAGGTGGGAGAAGAGCTCCTACAATGAGCAGTTCTTC | CASRWEKSSYNEQFF
few | TRBJ2-7 | TRBV5-1 | TRBD2 | TGCGCCAGCAGGTTAGCGGGAGAGGCTTTCGAGCAGTACTTC | CASRLAGEAFEQYF
- | TRBJ2-7 | TRBV19 | - | TGTGCCAGTAGTACCCCTCCGGGAGTCTTCTACGAGCAGTACTTC | CASSTPPGVFYEQYF
- | TRBJ2-7 | TRBV6-6 | TRBD2 | TGTGCCAGCAGGGGGACTAGCGCCCACTCCTACGAGCAGTACTTC | CASRGTSAHSYEQYF
- | TRBJ1-4 | TRBV2 | - | TGTGCCGGGGGGGCAATCAATGAAAAACTGTTTTTT | CAGGAINEKLFF
- | TRBJ2-7 | TRBV3-1/TRBV3-2 | - | TGTGCCAGCAGCCGCGGACTAGCGGGACAGGGGGGCCACGAGCAGTACTTC | CASSRGLAGQGGHEQYF
- | TRBJ2-1 | TRBV12-3/TRBV12-4 | - | TGTGCCAGCAGTTTTCTCTATGAGCAGTTCTTC | CASSFLYEQFF
- | TRBJ2-2 | TRBV2 | TRBD1 | TGTGCCAGCAGGGAGGACAGGGAATTACACTACACCGGGGAGCTGTTTTTT | CASREDRELHYTGELFF
- | TRBJ2-2 | TRBV5-1 | TRBD1 | TGCGCCAGCAGGAGGGGACAGGGGACGTCCGGGGAGCTGTTTTTT | CASRRGQGTSGELFF
- | TRBJ2-7 | TRBV7-2 | - | TGTGCCAGCAGCTTAGGGCCTCCCCCCTACGAGCAGTACTTC | CASSLGPPPYEQYF
- | TRBJ2-1 | TRBV18 | TRBD2 | TGTGCCAGCTCACCACCCGGACTAGCGGGCGGCGGGGGCAATGAGCAGTTCTTC | CASSPPGLAGGGGNEQFF
- | TRBJ1-1 | TRBV5-1 | - | TGCGCCAGCAGCTTGATGGGGGCGACGAACACTGAAGCTTTCTTT | CASSLMGATNTEAFF
once | TRBJ2-1 | TRBV3-1/TRBV3-2 | TRBD2 | TGTGCCAGCAGCCAGCCGGGACTAGCGGATTCCTACAATGAGCAGTTCTTC | CASSQPGLADSYNEQFF
- | TRBJ2-2 | TRBV21-1 | - | TGTGCCAGCAGCAAAGGGTCCGCGCCCCTACCTACCGTAAGAACCGGGGAGCTGTTTTTT | CASSKGSAPLPTVRTGELFF
- | TRBJ2-1 | TRBV28 | - | TGTGCCAGCAGTTTACATACAGCCTACAATGAGCAGTTCTTC | CASSLHTAYNEQFF